These 23 T cell receptor beta chains originate from one sample sequenced in a study of T cells in Graves' hyperthyroidism and ophthalmopathy. RNA transcripts gave rise to amplified TCR beta CDR3 regions. First-round RT-PCR of the TCR CDR3 relied on the HTBI primer set. TCRdb fed the multiplex PCR reads into MiXCR, producing one record per CDR3 protein. The sample shows around 600,000 distinct CDR3 sequences, about 14% of them seen only once. The sample taken for sequencing was blood. The receptors were sampled from a woman aged 45-65 years with Graves' ophthalmopathy.

This clonotype was seen once. The CDR3: CASSRSTDYGYTF. The CDR3, as DNA: TGTGCCAGTAGCCGATCGACAGACTATGGCTACACCTTC. This chain connects TRBV19 to TRBJ1-2; the D gene is possibly TRBD1 (5 bases). The CDR3 sequence is 13 residues long. V was trimmed by 6 bases and J by 3 bases, leaving 11 bases between them. The germline CDR1 and CDR2 sequences are LNHDA and SQIVND (reference sequence).

This clonotype was picked up many times. CDR3 in DNA: TGCAGTGCTAGGAGGGACGGCAGCTCCTACGAGCAGTACTTC. Amino acids: CSARRDGSSYEQYF. V and J are TRBV20-1 and TRBJ2-7, with D perhaps TRBD1 or TRBD2 (5 bases each). Germline V gives CDR1 DFQATT, CDR2 SNEGSKA (reference sequence). The CDR3 is made up of 14 amino acids. Trimming removed 3 bases from V and 0 bases from J, with 12 bases in between.

This clonotype was counted at least ten times. The chain recombines TRBV5-1 with TRBJ1-1; D not resolved. The CDR3 has 12 residues. Germline V gene lookup returns CDR1 SGHRS and CDR2 YFSETQ. The V end lost 0 bases, the J end lost 8 bases, and 8 bases lay between the germline ends. The CDR3 sequence: CASSLGTNEAFF. The CDR3 bases are TGCGCCAGCAGCTTGGGGACGAACGAAGCTTTCTTT. Full variable domain (rest looked up from reference TRBV5-1 and TRBJ1-1): KAGVTQTPRYLIKTRGQQVTLSCSPISGHRSVSWYQQTPGQGLQFLFEYFSETQRNKGNFPGRFSGRQFSNSRSEMNVSTLELGDSALYLCASSLGTNEAFFGQGTRLTVV.

This chain uses TRBV29-1 with TRBJ2-1; TRBD1 agrees at 8 bases. Germline assignment: CDR1 SQVTM and CDR2 ANQGSEA. With V trimmed by 6 bases and J by 4 bases, 8 bases remained unmatched. The CDR3 loop spans 14 amino acids. CDR3 loop: CSVDPGGAYNEQFF. The DNA of the CDR3 is TGCAGCGTCGATCCAGGGGGCGCATACAATGAGCAGTTCTTC.

This clonotype occurred many times. This rearrangement joins TRBV5-8 to TRBJ2-3; the D call may be TRBD1 or TRBD2 (5 bases each). V shed 4 bases and J shed 2 bases, with 17 bases lying between them. Germline CDR1 reads SGHTS; CDR2 reads YDEGEE. The CDR3 is made up of 16 amino acids. This chain's CDR3 is CASSRVRGVNTDTQYF. DNA of the CDR3: TGTGCCAGCAGCCGCGTGAGGGGAGTTAACACAGATACGCAGTATTTT.

This clonotype appeared many times. This chain's CDR3 is CASSATMGRNEKLFF. The CDR3 DNA reads TGTGCCAGCAGCGCGACGATGGGACGGAATGAAAAACTGTTTTTT. The chain employs TRBV27 and TRBJ1-4, with a weak D call TRBD1 (5 bases). The germline V and J ends were trimmed by 6 bases and 5 bases, with 16 bases remaining between them. CDR1 and CDR2 from the germline V gene are MNHEY and SMNVEV (reference sequence). The CDR3 runs 15 residues.

This clonotype was seen ten or more times. The rearrangement joins TRBV7-9 to TRBJ2-5, with 11 bases that match TRBD1. CDR3 length: 14 residues. Germline CDR1 and CDR2: SEHNR and FQNEAQ (reference sequence). V gave up 4 bases and J gave up 11 bases; unmatched junction bases: 9. CDR3 protein: CASSSDRTGGYQYF. The CDR3 DNA reads TGTGCCAGCAGCTCCGACAGGACAGGGGGCTATCAGTACTTC.

V usage is TRBV28 and J usage is TRBJ1-2, with unresolved D. The V gene's germline CDR1 is MDHEN and CDR2 SYDVKM. Trimming removed 9 bases at V and 2 bases at J, with 16 bases between. The CDR3 is 14 amino acids. The CDR3 nucleotides read TGTGCCAGTCAAAACAGTCTTCTAAACTATGGCTACACCTTC. Translated, it gives CASQNSLLNYGYTF.

V and J are TRBV24-1 and TRBJ2-1, with TRBD2 matching 12 bases. With V trimmed by 4 bases and J by 0 bases, 3 bases remained unmatched. This CDR3 has 17 residues. In germline, CDR1 is KGHDR, CDR2 SFDVKD. Written as DNA, the CDR3 is TGTGCCACCAGTGAAACGACTAGCGGGAGCTCCTACAATGAGCAGTTCTTC. Protein product: CATSETTSGSSYNEQFF.

The chain is built from TRBV28 and TRBJ2-2, with 7 positions matching TRBD2. This CDR3 region has 15 residues. The V gene end was trimmed by 6 bases and the J gene end by 6 bases; junction bases not matched to a gene: 10. The germline gives CDR1 MDHEN, CDR2 SYDVKM. The CDR3 sequence is CASSPMGGLAGELFF. The CDR3 DNA reads as TGTGCCAGCAGCCCAATGGGAGGGTTAGCCGGGGAGCTGTTTTTT. Based on the CDR3 plus reference TRBV28 and TRBJ2-2, the full variable domain is DVKVTQSSRYLVKRTGEKVFLECVQDMDHENMFWYRQDPGLGLRLIYFSYDVKMKEKGDIPEGYSVSREKKERFSLILESASTNQTSMYLCASSPMGGLAGELFFGEGSRLTVL.

This clonotype was recorded a few times. J is TRBJ1-3 and V is TRBV7-2, with D unclear. Trimming pared 5 bases from V and 4 bases from J, leaving 9 bases between. Looked up from germline, CDR1 is SGHTA and CDR2 is FQGNSA. The CDR3 sequence is 13 residues long. CDR3 protein: CASSTTSGNTIYF. The CDR3 DNA sequence: TGTGCCAGCAGCACTACGAGCGGAAACACCATATATTTT.

This clonotype was detected many times. The chain joins TRBV24-1 to TRBJ1-5; the D is unclear. V lost 4 bases and J 3 bases, leaving 15 bases between the germline ends. This CDR3 contains 16 residues. Germline V gene sequence: CDR1 KGHDR, CDR2 SFDVKD. The CDR3 sequence: CATSESKTLNNQPQHF. Written as DNA, the CDR3 is TGTGCCACCAGTGAATCCAAGACACTGAACAATCAGCCCCAGCATTTT.

This clonotype was detected many times. This chain uses TRBV2 with TRBJ2-7, with 12 bases fitting TRBD2. The V and J ends lost 6 bases and 5 bases, in that order; junction bases with no gene match: 20. CDR3 length equals 19 residues. CDR1 is SNHLY and CDR2 is FYNNEI in the germline V gene. For the CDR3, the DNA is TGTGCCAGCAGGGATTCAACCGGGACTAGCGGGCGAGGGCGAGACGAGCAGTACTTC. Translating it yields CASRDSTGTSGRGRDEQYF. The full variable domain, rest sourced from reference TRBV2 and TRBJ2-7, is EPEVTQTPSHQVTQMGQEVILRCVPISNHLYFYWYRQILGQKVEFLVSFYNNEISEKSEIFDDQFSVERPDGSNFTLKIRSTKLEDSAMYFCASRDSTGTSGRGRDEQYFGPGTRLTVT.

This clonotype occurred a few times. The CDR3 sequence: CASSGSRGYGYTF. The CDR3 nucleotides are TGCGCCAGCAGCGGAAGCCGAGGGTATGGCTACACCTTC. This chain joins TRBV5-1 and TRBJ1-2; D gene uncertain. V lost 4 bases and J lost 5, with 12 bases in between. In germline, CDR1 is SGHRS, CDR2 YFSETQ. CDR3 length: 13 amino acids. Based on the CDR3 plus reference TRBV5-1 and TRBJ1-2, the full variable domain is KAGVTQTPRYLIKTRGQQVTLSCSPISGHRSVSWYQQTPGQGLQFLFEYFSETQRNKGNFPGRFSGRQFSNSRSEMNVSTLELGDSALYLCASSGSRGYGYTFGSGTRLTVV.

The rearrangement links TRBV4-3 to TRBJ1-5; weak D call: TRBD1 (6 bases). Germline V CDR1 and CDR2: LGHNA, YSLEER. V was trimmed by 3 bases and J by 4 bases, leaving 16 bases between them. The CDR3 has 16 amino acids. The CDR3 DNA reads as TGCGCCAGCAGCCAGGAAACAGGGAGGGTGAATCAGCCCCAGCATTTT. Translated, it gives CASSQETGRVNQPQHF.

This clonotype has more than one count but fewer than ten. This chain uses TRBV28 with TRBJ1-2; D is perhaps TRBD1 (5 bases). Trimming cost V 2 bases and J 7 bases, with 17 bases left between them. CDR1 MDHEN and CDR2 SYDVKM come from the germline V gene. The CDR3 length is 15 residues. Here the CDR3 reads CASSLGGGAGSGYTF. The CDR3 DNA sequence: TGTGCCAGCAGTTTAGGTGGTGGAGCAGGGAGTGGCTACACCTTC.

Many counts were recorded for this clonotype. J is TRBJ1-1 and V is TRBV28, with 9 bases aligning to TRBD1. Per germline, CDR1 MDHEN and CDR2 SYDVKM. The CDR3 is 13 amino acids. The trim removed 6 bases at V and 5 bases at J, leaving 4 bases unmatched. CDR3 in DNA: TGTGCCAGCAGACTAGACAGGGGGACTGAAGCTTTCTTT. The encoded protein is CASRLDRGTEAFF.

This chain links TRBV7-9 with TRBJ2-5; possibly TRBD1 or TRBD2 for D (5 bases each). V shed 0 bases and J shed 0 bases, with 11 bases lying between them. The CDR3 is 16 amino acids. Germline V gives CDR1 SEHNR, CDR2 FQNEAQ (reference sequence). The CDR3 is CASSLAGTSNQETQYF. DNA for the CDR3: TGTGCCAGCAGCTTAGCTGGGACGTCCAACCAAGAGACCCAGTACTTC.

This chain connects TRBV30 to TRBJ2-3, with a tentative D call TRBD1 (6 bases). Trimming removed 4 bases from V and 11 bases from J, with 16 bases in between. The germline CDR1 and CDR2 sequences are GTSNPN and SVGIG (reference sequence). The CDR3 has 12 amino acids. In DNA form, the CDR3 reads TGTGCCTGGATCGGGGACGAACAGGGGCAGTATTTT. Translation gives CAWIGDEQGQYF.

This clonotype was picked up many times. V and J are TRBV5-1 and TRBJ1-1; possibly TRBD1 for D (5 bases). The CDR3 has 13 residues. V lost 3 bases to trimming and J lost 8 bases, with 14 bases between them. The germline gives CDR1 SGHRS, CDR2 YFSETQ. This chain's CDR3 is CASSSRDSIEAFF. CDR3 bases: TGCGCCAGCAGCTCTCGGGACTCGATAGAAGCTTTCTTT.

This clonotype was seen at least ten times. The V and J genes are TRBV28 and TRBJ1-2; 7 bases fit TRBD1. The V gene end was trimmed by 4 bases and the J gene end by 2 bases; junction bases not matched to a gene: 7. Per the germline V gene, CDR1 is MDHEN and CDR2 is SYDVKM. The CDR3 length is 15 residues. CDR3 nucleotides: TGTGCCAGCAGTTCAACCCGGGGACAGAACTATGGCTACACCTTC. It encodes CASSSTRGQNYGYTF.

The rearrangement joins TRBV7-6 to TRBJ2-6; TRBD1 matches 7 bases. This CDR3 comprises 19 residues. Germline loops: CDR1 SGHVS, CDR2 FNYEAQ. The J segment lost 1 base and the V segment lost 5 bases, leaving 14 bases of the junction unmatched. The CDR3 DNA reads as TGTGCCAGCAGCAACCGGGACAGTCTTATGAGTTCTGGGGCCAACGTCCTGACTTTC. It translates to CASSNRDSLMSSGANVLTF.

The chain combines TRBV15 with TRBJ2-1; 12 bases are shared with TRBD2. The CDR3 consists of 15 residues. V was clipped by 4 bases and J by 4 bases; unmatched bases: 2. Germline loops: CDR1 LNHNV, CDR2 YYDKDF (reference sequence). The CDR3 is CATSILAGGYNEQFF. The CDR3 nucleotides read TGTGCCACCAGCATCCTAGCGGGAGGGTACAATGAGCAGTTCTTC.